The present T cell receptor (beta chain) was sequenced within a study of technical replicates of blood from several donors. TCRdb keeps only in-frame clones here, not all; method: immunoSEQ multiplex PCR. Here the sample spans 13,000 to 15,000 clones, roughly 84% being singletons. The CDR3 is made up of 17 amino acids. The germline V gene encodes CDR1 SGHRS and CDR2 YFSETQ. V lost 4 bases to trimming and J lost 3 bases, with 19 bases between them. Sequencing input: PBMCs. The sequence was obtained from a human donor in good health. V usage is TRBV5-1 and J usage is TRBJ1-4; TRBD1 might be the D (5 bases). The chain's CDR3 is CASSTLPQGSANEKLFF. CDR3 in DNA: TGCGCCAGCAGCACGCTCCCCCAGGGATCTGCTAATGAAAAACTGTTTTTT.